Listed below are T cell receptor beta chains from one sample, sequenced in a study of memory CD4+ T cells and cytomegalovirus serostatus. TCRdb's table, derived via immunoSEQ multiplex PCR, lists solely in-frame clones and lacks some. The sample lists 50,000 or so clones, 70% to 85% occurring once. The material sequenced was memory CD4+ T cells from blood. The receptors here all came from an adult in good health and CMV-seronegative. The CDR3 runs from the conserved cysteine through the conserved F or W.

CDR3aa	j_gene	v_gene	len
CASSPPEVNEQFF	TRBJ2-1	TRBV18	13
CASSLDGTGSSYEQYF	TRBJ2-7	TRBV7-2	16
CASSTGGADYTF	TRBJ1-2	TRBV19	12
CASSLRGRGYEQYF	TRBJ2-7	TRBV7-2	14
CARRGIAKNIQYF	TRBJ2-4	TRBV9	13
CASSQDPVGPRSNEQFF	TRBJ2-1	TRBV4-1	17
CSGQGYNEQFF	TRBJ2-1	TRBV20-1	11
CASSLGLPPDTQYF	TRBJ2-3	TRBV7-9	14
CASSPSRGDRGYTF	TRBJ1-2	TRBV18	14
CSVDVSGQGHEQYF	TRBJ2-7	TRBV29-1	14
CATSRDPTLRAGQPQHF	TRBJ1-5	TRBV15	17
CASSSDTGTNEQFF	TRBJ2-1	TRBV5-5	14
CASSRGQGGTQYF	TRBJ2-5	TRBV5-1	13
CASSPLGQSGSPLHF	TRBJ1-6	TRBV7-9	15
CASSPGGYQPQHF	TRBJ1-5	TRBV7-8	13
CASLGSWTTEAFF	TRBJ1-1	TRBV7-2	13
CASRGTSGFTGELFF	TRBJ2-2	TRBV6-6	15
CASSLYKDYGYTF	TRBJ1-2	TRBV6-1	13
CASSDRKAGETQYF	TRBJ2-5	TRBV6-1	14
CASSLRGGSTDTQYF	TRBJ2-3	TRBV7-2	15
CASRTGATNEKLFF	TRBJ1-4	TRBV19	14
CASSPPGGRGNEQFF	TRBJ2-1	TRBV18	15
CASSLGVWGPNQDTQYF	TRBJ2-3	TRBV27	17
CATHDSGGPDTGELFF	TRBJ2-2	TRBV19	16
CASASSGGADTQYF	TRBJ2-3	TRBV5-6	14
CAWSPPVRPSGGASSSYNEQFF	TRBJ2-1	TRBV30	22
CASSLRDSQPLKNIQYF	TRBJ2-4	TRBV28	17
CASSFGAGRNTEAFF	TRBJ1-1	TRBV5-6	15
CASSRLSSGGTNTGELFF	TRBJ2-2	TRBV5-1	18
CSATRPGELFF	TRBJ2-2	TRBV20-1	11
CASSKALMGRDTGELFF	TRBJ2-2	TRBV21-1	17
CASSWAGVGEDTQYF	TRBJ2-3	TRBV5-4	15
CASSDYSRNTEAFF	TRBJ1-1	TRBV6-5	14
CASSLRVNLGGYTF	TRBJ1-2	TRBV5-4	14
CASTHGPENTEAFF	TRBJ1-1	TRBV19	14
CASSPHSSGVWNEQFF	TRBJ2-1	TRBV4-1	16
CASSRRVPNSPLHF	TRBJ1-6	TRBV6-5	14
CASSRGLGTEAFF	TRBJ1-1	TRBV14	13
CASGGGPMNTEAFF	TRBJ1-1	TRBV12-5	14
CAWSQGLPRGKLFF	TRBJ1-4	TRBV30	14
CASSQNRANTGELFF	TRBJ2-2	TRBV11-1	15
CASSQGGHATSTGELFF	TRBJ2-2	TRBV4-2	17
CASSGRGGQETQYF	TRBJ2-5	TRBV7-9	14
CASSTQTGQGATEAFF	TRBJ1-1	TRBV5-1	16
CASSLFLAGGRYNEQFF	TRBJ2-1	TRBV27	17
CASRRAGSATFRGANVLTF	TRBJ2-6	TRBV11-2	19